This T cell receptor (beta chain) was observed in a study of CD8 T cells in ankylosing spondylitis. Whole-study findings and limits: In ankylosing spondylitis patients, matched synovial fluid reportedly showed significant enrichment of disease-linked clones. In peripheral blood, disease-linked CD8+ clones occurred at relatively low frequencies. Seemingly distinctive of ankylosing spondylitis blood was a TCR beta motif formed by eight highly homologous variants.

There are many counts of this clonotype. What it recognizes is unknown. Quantitative 5'-RACE with molecular barcodes produced the TCR beta libraries. TCRdb used MiXCR to reprocess the 5' RACE reads, holding one entry per CDR3 protein. The table shows around 130,000 distinct CDR3 sequences, with about a tenth occurring only once. The length of the CDR3 is 12 residues. Trimming removed 4 bases at V and 13 bases at J, with 17 bases between. The V gene's germline CDR1 is SGHRS and CDR2 YFSETQ. Sequencing was done on a sample of blood, either unsorted or a sorted T cell fraction (not recorded which). V usage is TRBV5-1 and J usage is TRBJ1-2, with D tentatively TRBD1 (5 bases). The clonotype was recovered from a male donor with ankylosing spondylitis or in good health (not recorded which). The CDR3 loop reads CASSPDGAGPTF. The CDR3 region has the DNA TGCGCCAGCAGCCCCGACGGAGCAGGGCCCACCTTC.